The clone carrying this T cell receptor beta chain occurred many times. Its specificity is not known. These data are taken from a study of T cells after yellow fever vaccination. Study-level findings and limits: In FACS-sorted repertoires, abundant clonotypes from the bulk population could appear as contaminants. In post-booster samples, most primary-vaccination clones reappeared (just under 98% CD4, 88% CD8). Clonotypes appearing in both CD4 and CD8 compartments existed, and their share was small.

A 5'RACE template-switching step, the method used to make TCR cDNA, added a universal primer site and UMIs. MiXCR was run by TCRdb on the 5' RACE reads, yielding one entry per CDR3 protein. The sample carries 100,000 to 150,000 distinct CDR3 sequences, about 7.4% recorded once. This CDR3 comprises 12 residues. V was clipped by 2 bases and J by 3 bases, with 2 bases between them. Per the germline V gene, CDR1 is MGHDK and CDR2 is SYGVNS. The chain joins TRBV25-1 to TRBJ1-3; the D is unclear. The sequenced sample was CD4+ T cells sorted from PBMCs, obtained 10 days after the first yellow fever vaccination. The clonotype comes from a man younger than 35 who received the YFV17D yellow fever vaccine. The CDR3 DNA reads TGTGCCAGCAGTGAAAATGGAAACACCATATATTTT. Translation gives CASSENGNTIYF.